The subject of this entry is one TCR beta chain. These data are taken from a study of blood T cell repertoires in COVID-19. Two consecutive negative NP/OP PCR tests, clearance, or resolved symptoms defined Cohort 3 recovery. Measured with immunoSEQ multiplex PCR; TCRdb has only the in-frame clones, and not every one. Of 180,000 or so clones in the sample, around 81% are singletons; the top ten hold 6.5% to 9.5%. V dropped 2 bases and J dropped 3; count of bases not matched to a gene: 7. Germline lookup yields CDR1 GTSNPN and CDR2 SVGIG (reference sequence). This CDR3 comprises 15 residues. Sequencing was carried out using PBMCs or T cells enriched from blood (not recorded which). This clonotype was obtained from a middle-aged man who had recovered from COVID-19. The chain employs TRBV30 and TRBJ1-5, with TRBD1 matching 7 bases. The CDR3 reads CAWSIPGQYNQPQHF. CDR3 bases: TGTGCCTGGAGTATACCGGGACAGTACAATCAGCCCCAGCATTTT. The full variable domain, in which reference TRBV30 and TRBJ1-5 provide the parts outside the CDR3, is SQTIHQWPATLVQPVGSPLSLECTVEGTSNPNLYWYRQAAGRGLQLLFYSVGIGQISSEVPQNLSASRPQDRQFILSSKKLLLSDSGFYLCAWSIPGQYNQPQHFGDGTRLSIL.